This T cell receptor (beta chain) was recorded in a study of blood T cells in healthy people across ages. On the study more broadly: The template switching approach captured approximately one barcoded beta molecule for every two T cells.

The CDR3 totals 15 residues. Looked up from germline, CDR1 is MRHNA and CDR2 is SNTAGT. A sample-barcoded 5' primer and a J-beta primer mix were used in a second PCR of about 7 to 12 cycles. TCRdb independently ran MiXCR on the 5' RACE reads; one entry per CDR3 protein. The sample shows fewer than 900,000 distinct CDR3 sequences, 43% of them seen only once. This sequence joins TRBV6-4 and TRBJ2-5; TRBD2 agrees at 10 bases. The end of the DNA is better explained by TRBJ2-7, so the J call may be wrong. The receptor comes from a woman in her sixties or seventies in good health. The specimen sequenced was blood. The DNA for the CDR3 is TGTGCCAGCAGTGCCGTCCCGGGACTAGCGTACGAGCAGTACTTC. Amino acid sequence: CASSAVPGLAYEQYF.